What follows are 9 T cell receptor beta chains derived from one specimen sequenced in a study of Tregs in tolerant kidney transplant recipients. Some clones are missing from TCRdb's copy, which holds only in-frame ones; the method was immunoSEQ multiplex PCR. In the table there are some 90,000 clones, approximately 90% of which are singletons. The sequencing input was CD8+ T cells from blood. These receptors were taken from a human donor in good health.

V is TRBV23-1 and J is TRBJ1-2; the D is unclear. TRBV23-1 belongs to the ORF category, with a function that is uncertain. Between the trimmed V and J ends, which lost 6 bases and 2 bases, there was a span of 13 bases. The CDR3 consists of 14 residues. This CDR3 reads CASSQGLSNYGYTF. The CDR3 DNA is TGCGCCAGCAGCCAAGGACTCTCGAACTATGGCTACACCTTC.

The rearrangement joins TRBV30 to TRBJ1-1; D is possibly TRBD1 (5 bases). Deletions cut 0 bases from V and 7 bases from J, with 15 bases between. This CDR3 comprises 14 residues. Looked up from germline, CDR1 is GTSNPN and CDR2 is SVGIG (reference sequence). CDR3 sequence reads: CAWSVLEVQGEAFF. CDR3 nucleotides: TGTGCCTGGAGTGTACTGGAAGTGCAGGGTGAAGCTTTCTTT.

The V gene is TRBV5-4, the J gene TRBJ2-7, with a tentative D call TRBD2 (7 bases). CDR3 length: 14 residues. V gave up 0 bases and J gave up 5 bases, with 12 bases separating them. Germline values: CDR1 SGHNT, CDR2 YYREEE (reference sequence). The CDR3 DNA reads TGTGCCAGCAGCTTGGAGGGGGGGCTAGACGAGCAGTACTTC. Its translation is CASSLEGGLDEQYF.

J is TRBJ2-7 and V is TRBV10-2; 8 nucleotides match TRBD2. The CDR3 is 15 amino acids. The V segment lost 7 bases and the J segment 5 bases; nucleotides outside the gene matches: 13. Per germline, CDR1 WSHSY and CDR2 SAAADI. CDR3: CASKGAERETHEQYF. As DNA, the CDR3 is TGCGCCAGCAAAGGAGCGGAGCGGGAGACCCACGAGCAGTACTTC.

This clone occurred a few times. The chain links TRBV30 to TRBJ2-6; D is undetermined. This CDR3 contains 16 residues. Per germline, CDR1 GTSNPN and CDR2 SVGIG (reference sequence). V lost 3 bases and J lost 2, with 14 bases in between. The CDR3 sequence: CAWSGVVGPGANVLTF. In nucleotides, the CDR3 is TGTGCCTGGAGCGGAGTAGTCGGTCCTGGGGCCAACGTCCTGACTTTC.

J is TRBJ2-1 and V is TRBV13, with 9 bases that match TRBD2. The trim removed 3 bases at V and 10 bases at J, leaving 13 bases unmatched. The CDR3 has 16 residues. CDR1 is PRHDT, CDR2 FYEKMQ, per germline (reference sequence). As DNA, the CDR3 is TGTGCCAGCAGCTTCGGAGGCCTAGCGGGGTCCGGGGAGCAGTTCTTC. This gives the protein CASSFGGLAGSGEQFF.

The chain couples TRBV5-5 to TRBJ2-1; unclear D gene. The CDR3 length is 13 residues. With 1 base removed from V and 3 bases from J, the gap between germline ends came to 5 bases. Germline assignment: CDR1 SGHKS and CDR2 YYEKEE (reference sequence). Written as DNA, the CDR3 is TGTGCCAGCAGCTTGTTCGACTACAATGAGCAGTTCTTC. Amino acid sequence: CASSLFDYNEQFF. Supplemented by reference TRBV5-5 and TRBJ2-1, the full variable domain reads DAGVTQSPTHLIKTRGQQVTLRCSPISGHKSVSWYQQVLGQGPQFIFQYYEKEERGRGNFPDRFSARQFPNYSSELNVNALLLGDSALYLCASSLFDYNEQFFGPGTRLTVL.

V usage is TRBV5-6 and J usage is TRBJ2-3, with 12 bases fitting TRBD2. The junction had 7 bases not matched to a gene; V was cut back by 4 bases and J by 4 bases. The CDR3 has 16 amino acids. CDR1 SGHDT and CDR2 YYEEEE come from the germline V gene. CDR3 nucleotides: TGTGCCAGCAGCGGCGAACTAGCGGGGGGCTCAGATACGCAGTATTTT. Translating gives CASSGELAGGSDTQYF.

Within the sample, this clone is medium-sized. The chain employs TRBV6-4 and TRBJ1-5, with D unresolved. The germline V gene encodes CDR1 MRHNA and CDR2 SNTAGT. The CDR3 is made up of 14 amino acids. V was shortened by 0 bases and J by 4 bases, with 7 bases between the two germline ends. CDR3 sequence: CASSDSPTNQPQHF. The CDR3 nucleotides are TGTGCCAGCAGTGACTCCCCGACGAATCAGCCCCAGCATTTT.